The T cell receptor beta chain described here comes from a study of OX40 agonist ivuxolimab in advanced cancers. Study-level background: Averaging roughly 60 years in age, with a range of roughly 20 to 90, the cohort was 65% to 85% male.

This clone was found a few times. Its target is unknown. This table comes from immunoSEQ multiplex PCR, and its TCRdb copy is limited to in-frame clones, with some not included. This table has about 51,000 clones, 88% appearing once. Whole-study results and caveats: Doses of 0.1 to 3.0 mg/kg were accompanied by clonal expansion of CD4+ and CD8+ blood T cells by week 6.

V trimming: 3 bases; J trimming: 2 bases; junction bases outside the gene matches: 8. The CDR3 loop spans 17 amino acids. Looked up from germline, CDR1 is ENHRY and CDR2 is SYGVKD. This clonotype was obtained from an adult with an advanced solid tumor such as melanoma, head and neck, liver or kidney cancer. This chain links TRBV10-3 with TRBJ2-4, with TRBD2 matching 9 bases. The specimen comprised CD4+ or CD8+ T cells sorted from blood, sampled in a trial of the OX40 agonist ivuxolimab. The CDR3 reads CAISDGGLARSKNIQYF. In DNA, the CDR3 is TGTGCCATCAGTGACGGGGGACTAGCTAGATCCAAAAACATTCAGTACTTC.